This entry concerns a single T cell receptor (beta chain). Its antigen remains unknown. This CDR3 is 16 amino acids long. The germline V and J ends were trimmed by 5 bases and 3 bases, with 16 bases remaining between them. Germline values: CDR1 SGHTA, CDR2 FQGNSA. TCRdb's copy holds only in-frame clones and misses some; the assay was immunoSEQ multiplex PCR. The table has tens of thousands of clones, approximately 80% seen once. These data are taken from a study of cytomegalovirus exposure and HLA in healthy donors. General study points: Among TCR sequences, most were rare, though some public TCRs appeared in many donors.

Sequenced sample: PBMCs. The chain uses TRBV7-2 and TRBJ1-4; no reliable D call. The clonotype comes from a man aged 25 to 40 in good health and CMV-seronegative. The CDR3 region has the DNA TGTGCCAGCAGCCCCAATGCTGGCTCTGCTAATGAAAAACTGTTTTTT. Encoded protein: CASSPNAGSANEKLFF.